This is a list of T cell receptor beta chains from one sample in a study of blood T cell repertoires in COVID-19. Using immunoSEQ multiplex PCR, the repertoire was profiled, and TCRdb retains in-frame clones only, with some absent. The sample contains approximately 230,000 clones, 86% of which appear only once. Sequencing was carried out using PBMCs or T cells enriched from blood (not recorded which). The receptors stem from a man aged 18 to 29 who had recovered from COVID-19. CDR3s include the opening cysteine and the closing phenylalanine or tryptophan. D genes are given only for firm matches.

>TRBJ1-2|-|TRBV5-6
CASSLTGSWYGYTF
>TRBJ1-6|-|TRBV12-3/TRBV12-4
CASSSVRPSPLHF
>TRBJ2-1|TRBD2|TRBV19
CASSTERLAGLVF
>TRBJ2-5|TRBD2|TRBV4-1
CASSQDSSGGKETQYF
>TRBJ2-7|-|TRBV4-1
CASSQDTGVLYEQYF
>TRBJ1-2|-|TRBV18
CASSPAGFGYTF
>TRBJ2-5|-|TRBV7-7
CASSLGRLVTGQETQYF
>TRBJ1-2|-|TRBV9
CASSGQGSYGYTF
>TRBJ1-1|TRBD1|TRBV19
CASRRTGGSGTEAFF
>TRBJ2-1|TRBD2|TRBV2
CASSTGTSGRSDEQFF
>TRBJ1-5|-|TRBV5-5
CASSPVGGQPQHF
>TRBJ2-1|-|TRBV27
CASSPQQGRTYNEQFF
>TRBJ1-4|TRBD1|TRBV5-1
CASSLYGTADPLFF
>TRBJ2-1|TRBD2|TRBV7-9
CASSPPGTSGSNEQFF
>TRBJ1-5|TRBD1|TRBV5-8
CASSTGGTVNQPQHF
>TRBJ2-7|TRBD2|TRBV28
CASRPTLAGGSSYEQYF
>TRBJ2-3|-|TRBV5-4
CASSPGFGDTDTQYF
>TRBJ1-2|-|TRBV3-1/TRBV3-2
CASRQQGGGGYTF
>TRBJ1-3|-|TRBV7-9
CASSSHQNPGCFF
>TRBJ1-3|-|TRBV3-1/TRBV3-2
CASRDTGSGNTIYF
>TRBJ2-7|-|TRBV4-1
CASSRSVGPSSYEQYF
>TRBJ1-5|-|TRBV24-1
CATSGNTGPNQPQHF
>TRBJ2-5|TRBD2|TRBV4-2
CASSQDRGGQETQYF
>TRBJ1-4|TRBD1|TRBV28
CASSLLGQANEKLFF
>TRBJ2-3|TRBD2|TRBV10-3
CAISESSGDFTDTQYF
>TRBJ1-5|TRBD1|TRBV2
CASSRTGGSQPQHF
>TRBJ2-4|TRBD1|TRBV18
CASSQGTGGAKNIQYF
>TRBJ2-1|-|TRBV3-1/TRBV3-2
CASSLRGGTPYNEQFF
>TRBJ2-7|-|TRBV5-4
CASSLGTTSLGYEQYF